These T cell receptor beta chains were read from a single sample in a study of blood T cell repertoires in COVID-19. The protocol was immunoSEQ multiplex PCR, while the TCRdb copy is restricted to in-frame clones and leaves out a portion. Of some 140,000 clones listed, more than 85% are singletons. The material sequenced was peripheral blood. These receptors all come from a man aged 50 to 59 with active or convalescent COVID-19. The CDR3 runs from the conserved cysteine through the conserved F or W. D genes are given only for firm matches. Rows give clone size only sometimes, using once, few, many, or a class for an expanded clone.

j_call v_call clone_size d_call cdr3_nt cdr3_aa
TRBJ2-1 TRBV4-1 NA TRBD2 TGCGCCAGCAGCCAACGACTAGCGAGTTGGGTTGAGCAGTTCTTC CASSQRLASWVEQFF
TRBJ2-3 TRBV7-9 NA NA TGTGCCAGCAGCTTAGGGGTTAGCGACCGATTCACAGATACGCAGTATTTT CASSLGVSDRFTDTQYF
TRBJ2-7 TRBV6-2/TRBV6-3 few TRBD1 TGTGCCAGCAGTTTCCCCAGGACAGGGGGCTACCAGTCCTACGAGCAGTACTTC CASSFPRTGGYQSYEQYF
TRBJ2-7 TRBV18 once NA TGTGCCAGCTCACCAGGGGCTAGTGTCTACGAGCAGTACTTC CASSPGASVYEQYF
TRBJ2-2 TRBV5-1 few TRBD2 TGCGCCAGCAGCCATGTACTAGCGGGAGCTTTGTCCGGGGAGCTGTTTTTT CASSHVLAGALSGELFF
TRBJ2-2 TRBV2 once NA TGTGCCAGCAACTCGGCGAACACCGGGGAGCTGTTTTTT CASNSANTGELFF
TRBJ1-5 TRBV29-1 NA NA TGCAGCGTTAGTTCGCGGGGGGAAAGCAATCAGCCCCAGCATTTT CSVSSRGESNQPQHF
TRBJ2-7 TRBV18 NA TRBD1 TGTGCCAGCTCACCACACCAACCGGGACAGTCATTCGAGCAGTACTTC CASSPHQPGQSFEQYF
TRBJ2-5 TRBV5-6 NA NA TGTGCCAGCACTCCAAAACAGTTACAAGAGACCCAGTACTTC CASTPKQLQETQYF
TRBJ2-7 TRBV3-1/TRBV3-2 NA TRBD2 TGTGCCAGCAGCCAAGGGGTCCCTGCTAGCGGGGGGCTTGTGCAGTACTTC CASSQGVPASGGLVQYF
TRBJ1-5 TRBV23-1 NA NA TGCGCCAGCAGTCCATCGAGGCCTTATAGCAATCAGCCCCAGCATTTT CASSPSRPYSNQPQHF
TRBJ1-2 TRBV10-3 NA NA TGTGCCATCAGTGAACTGGACTATGGCTACACCTTC CAISELDYGYTF
TRBJ2-7 TRBV20-1 NA NA TGCAGTGCTAGTCCCGGGGCCTACGAGCAGTACTTC CSASPGAYEQYF
TRBJ2-5 TRBV1 few NA TGCACCAGCAGCCAAGATACGGCGGGGGGCCACCAAGAGACCCAGTACTTC CTSSQDTAGGHQETQYF
TRBJ2-3 TRBV19 NA TRBD2 TGTGCCAGTAGTAATACTAGGACTAGCGGGGGAACAGATACGCAGTATTTT CASSNTRTSGGTDTQYF
TRBJ1-6 TRBV3-1/TRBV3-2 NA NA TGTGCCAGCAGCCAAGCACAGGATAATTCACCCCTCCACTTT CASSQAQDNSPLHF
TRBJ2-7 TRBV29-1 NA TRBD1 TGCAGCGTTGAAGGCTCTCGGGACAGGGCTTACGAGCAGTACTTC CSVEGSRDRAYEQYF
TRBJ1-5 TRBV28 NA TRBD1 TGTGCCAGCAGTGCCCCTCCGGACAGGGTACAGCCCCAGCATTTT CASSAPPDRVQPQHF
TRBJ2-2 TRBV19 NA NA TGTGCCAGTAGGGTAGGAGGCGCCGGGGAGCTGTTTTTT CASRVGGAGELFF
TRBJ2-2 TRBV24-1 NA NA TGTGCCACCAGATCAAGACAGACGAACACCGGGGAGCTGTTTTTT CATRSRQTNTGELFF
TRBJ1-2 TRBV27 NA NA TGTGCCAGCAGTTTTGGCGGGACTGGCTATGGCTACACCTTC CASSFGGTGYGYTF
TRBJ2-2 TRBV5-4 NA NA TGTGCCAGCAGCCCGGAGACTAGCACCGGGGAGCTGTTTTTT CASSPETSTGELFF
TRBJ2-7 TRBV28 NA NA TGTGCCAGCAGGACTCTGACCGTATTAAGCGGAAAGAGCTCCTACGAGCAGTACTTC CASRTLTVLSGKSSYEQYF
TRBJ1-2 TRBV30 NA NA TGTGCCTGGAGTGTATTCAGGGTCGGTGGCTACACCTTC CAWSVFRVGGYTF
TRBJ2-7 TRBV4-1 NA TRBD2 TGCGCCAGCGGGACTAACTCCTACGAGCAGTACTTC CASGTNSYEQYF
TRBJ2-2 TRBV19 NA TRBD2 TGTGCCAGTAGTGCCCCACTAGCGGGGTCCACCGGGGAGCTGTTTTTT CASSAPLAGSTGELFF
TRBJ2-7 TRBV12-3/TRBV12-4 NA NA TGTGCCAGCAGTTTATCCGGGGAAGACGAGCAGTACTTC CASSLSGEDEQYF
TRBJ2-7 TRBV11-2 NA NA TGTGCCAGCAGCTTAGTGGCCCAGGGAGGTCTTCAGTACTTC CASSLVAQGGLQYF
TRBJ1-1 TRBV2 NA TRBD1 TGTGCCAGCAGTGACAGAAGGGGGCCGAACACTGAAGCTTTCTTT CASSDRRGPNTEAFF
TRBJ1-1 TRBV6-5 NA TRBD1 TGTGCCAGCACCATGGACAGGGGGCGAGGGACTGAAGCTTTCTTT CASTMDRGRGTEAFF
TRBJ2-1 TRBV11-3 NA NA TGTGCCAGCAGCTTAGATGGGTGGAGAGGGCGGGATGAGCAGTTCTTC CASSLDGWRGRDEQFF
TRBJ2-7 TRBV28 NA TRBD2 TGTGCCAGCAGTTTTCCCACTAGCGGGGGTTCCTACGAGCAGTACTTC CASSFPTSGGSYEQYF
TRBJ2-3 TRBV20-1 NA TRBD2 TGCAGTGCTAGTGAGGGGTTAGCGGGGGGCACAGATACGCAGTATTTT CSASEGLAGGTDTQYF
TRBJ1-3 TRBV11-2 NA NA TGTGCCAGCAGCCCAAACCAGGGGTGGGGAAACACCATATATTTT CASSPNQGWGNTIYF
TRBJ2-5 TRBV5-4 NA NA TGTGCCAGCAGCCCCTCCGGGCGCCAGCGGCAGGAGACCCAGTACTTC CASSPSGRQRQETQYF
TRBJ2-1 TRBV27 NA NA TGTGCCAGCAGTCCCGGGGGACCGGGTGAGCAGTTCTTC CASSPGGPGEQFF